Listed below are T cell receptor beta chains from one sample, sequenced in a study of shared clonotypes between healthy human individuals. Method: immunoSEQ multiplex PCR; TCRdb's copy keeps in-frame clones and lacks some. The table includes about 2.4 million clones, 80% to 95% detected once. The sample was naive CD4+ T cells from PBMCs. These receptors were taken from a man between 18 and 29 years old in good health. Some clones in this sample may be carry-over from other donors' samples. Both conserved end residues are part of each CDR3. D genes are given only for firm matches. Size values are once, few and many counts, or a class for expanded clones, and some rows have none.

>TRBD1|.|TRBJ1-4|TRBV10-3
TGTGCCATCAGTGATAGGACAGGGAATGAAAAACTGTTTTTT
CAISDRTGNEKLFF
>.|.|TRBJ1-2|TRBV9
TGTGCCAGCAGCGCTCGGGACGGTACTAACTATGGCTACACCTTC
CASSARDGTNYGYTF
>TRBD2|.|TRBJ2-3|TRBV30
TGTGCCGGATCTAGCGGACGCACAGATACGCAGTATTTT
CAGSSGRTDTQYF
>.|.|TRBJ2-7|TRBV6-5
TGTGCCAGCAGTTACCGGGACAAAGCCGAGCAGTACTTC
CASSYRDKAEQYF
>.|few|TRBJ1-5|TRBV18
TGTGCCAGCTCACCAGAGGTCAGCCGCAATCAGCCCCAGCATTTT
CASSPEVSRNQPQHF
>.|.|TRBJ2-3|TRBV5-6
TGTGCCAGCAGCTTAGTAGGTTCAGATACGCAGTATTTT
CASSLVGSDTQYF
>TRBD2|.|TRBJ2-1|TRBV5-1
TGCGCCAGCAGCTTATCTAGCGGGAGAAGCAATGAGCAGTTCTTC
CASSLSSGRSNEQFF
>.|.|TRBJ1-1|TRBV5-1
TGCGCCAGCAGCTTGTATGGGGCCCCCACTGAAGCTTTCTTT
CASSLYGAPTEAFF
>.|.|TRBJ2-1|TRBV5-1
TGCGCCAGCAAGGTTTCCGCAGCGGCCAATGAGCAGTTCTTC
CASKVSAAANEQFF
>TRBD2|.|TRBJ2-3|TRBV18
TGTGCCAGCTCAGCACGTAGCGGGAGTTCAACAGATACGCAGTATTTT
CASSARSGSSTDTQYF
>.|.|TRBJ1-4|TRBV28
TGTGCCAGCTCCGCTTTTGGTAGGGAAAAACTGTTTTTT
CASSAFGREKLFF
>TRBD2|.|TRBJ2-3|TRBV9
TGTGCCAGCGGCGGGAGGGTGCCAGATACGCAGTATTTT
CASGGRVPDTQYF
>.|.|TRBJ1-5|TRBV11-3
TGTGCCAGCAGCTTAATACAGGGAAATCAGCCCCAGCATTTT
CASSLIQGNQPQHF
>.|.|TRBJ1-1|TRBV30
TGTGCCTGGGGACGGCCTGAAGCTTTCTTT
CAWGRPEAFF
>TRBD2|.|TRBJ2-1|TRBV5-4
TGTGCCAGCAGCTTAAGGACTAGCGGGAACAATGAGCAGTTCTTC
CASSLRTSGNNEQFF
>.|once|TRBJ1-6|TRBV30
TGTGCCTGGAGTGCTTCCCGGGCGGGGAACTCACCCCTCCACTTT
CAWSASRAGNSPLHF
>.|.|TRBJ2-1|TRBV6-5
TGTGCCAGCCGGAGGACGCCGAGCTCCTACAATGAGCAGTTCTTC
CASRRTPSSYNEQFF
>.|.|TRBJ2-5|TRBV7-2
TGTGCCAGCAGCTTACGACTACCTCAAGAGACCCAGTACTTC
CASSLRLPQETQYF
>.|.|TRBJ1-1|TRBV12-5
TGTGCTAGTAGCCCAAAAGGGCCTGAAGCTTTCTTT
CASSPKGPEAFF
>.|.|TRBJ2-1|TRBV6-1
TGTGCCAGCAGTATTTACCCAGAAAGAGATGAGCAGTTCTTC
CASSIYPERDEQFF
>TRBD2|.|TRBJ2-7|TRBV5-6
TGTGCCAGCAGCCTAGCGGGGGTATTGCAAGAGCAGTACTTC
CASSLAGVLQEQYF
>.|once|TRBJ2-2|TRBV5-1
TGCGCCAGCAGCCCCCCCGTGGTGAGGAGGGCCGGGGAGCTGTTTTTT
CASSPPVVRRAGELFF
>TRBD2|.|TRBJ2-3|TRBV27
TGTGCCAGCTTAGGGGCTAGCGGTTGGCAGTATTTT
CASLGASGWQYF
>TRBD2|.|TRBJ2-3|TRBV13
TGTGCCAGCAGCTTGGCCGGGACTAGCGGTGGGACAGATACGCAGTATTTT
CASSLAGTSGGTDTQYF
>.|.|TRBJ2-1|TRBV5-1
TGCGCCAGCAGCTTGGGCGGGACAATCTACAATGAGCAGTTCTTC
CASSLGGTIYNEQFF
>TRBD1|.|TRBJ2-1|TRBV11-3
TGTGCCAGCAGCTTAGGGTCAGGGGGTCACATCTACAATGAGCAGTTCTTC
CASSLGSGGHIYNEQFF
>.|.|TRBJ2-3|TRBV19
TGTGCCAGTAGTATCCCCGGACGGGTAAGCACAGATACGCAGTATTTT
CASSIPGRVSTDTQYF
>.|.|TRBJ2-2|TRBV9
TGTGCCAGCAGCATGGATATCGGCCCCACCGGGGAGCTGTTTTTT
CASSMDIGPTGELFF
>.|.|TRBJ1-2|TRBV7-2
TGTGCCAGCAGCTCTCAAACAGGTTATGGCTACACCTTC
CASSSQTGYGYTF
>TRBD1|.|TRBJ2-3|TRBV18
TGTGCCAGCTCACCGGGACAGGGGGTTAATACAGATACGCAGTATTTT
CASSPGQGVNTDTQYF